The 20 T cell receptor beta chains given below trace back to one sample, sequenced in a study of response to subunit inactivated influenza vaccine. One entry per CDR3 protein results from TCRdb running MiXCR on the RT-PCR reads. The data contain 700,000 to 900,000 distinct CDR3 sequences, 21% of them singletons. Sequencing was performed on PBMCs from blood, taken about 5 days after vaccination. Source of these receptors: a man aged 45-65 years who received an inactivated influenza vaccine.

This clonotype appeared a few times. The V call is TRBV25-1, the J call TRBJ2-7, with D perhaps TRBD1 or TRBD2 (5 bases each). V was pared by 2 bases and J by 0 bases, with 14 bases between. The CDR3 runs 16 residues. In germline, CDR1 is MGHDK, CDR2 SYGVNS. This chain's CDR3 is CASSEVEWGNSYEQYF. CDR3 in DNA: TGTGCCAGCAGTGAAGTTGAATGGGGGAACTCCTACGAGCAGTACTTC.

This clonotype occurred a few times. The rearrangement uses TRBV5-1 and TRBJ2-1; 7 bases line up with TRBD1. Germline lookup yields CDR1 SGHRS and CDR2 YFSETQ. Trimming took 4 bases from V and 9 from J; bases not matched to a gene: 10. The CDR3 runs to 14 residues. The CDR3 spells CASSLDRDGGEQFF. The CDR3 DNA reads as TGCGCCAGCAGCCTAGACAGGGACGGCGGTGAGCAGTTCTTC.

This clonotype has at least ten counts. The CDR3 loop reads CSAPPGTSGGADTQYF. CDR3 coding DNA: TGCAGTGCTCCCCCTGGGACTAGCGGGGGTGCAGATACGCAGTATTTT. The chain links TRBV20-1 to TRBJ2-3; 14 bases match TRBD2. The CDR3 is made up of 16 amino acids. V shed 5 bases, J shed 4 bases, and the junction held 8 bases outside the gene matches. The germline V gene has CDR1 DFQATT and CDR2 SNEGSKA (reference sequence).

The genes are TRBV18 and TRBJ2-3; 13 bases match TRBD2. The ends lost 4 bases at V and 5 bases at J; junction bases unmatched: 15. The CDR3 is 19 amino acids. In germline, CDR1 is KGHSH, CDR2 LQKENI. The chain's CDR3 is CASSLLASGLAGEGDTQYF. CDR3 sequence (DNA): TGTGCCAGCTCACTACTAGCGAGCGGACTAGCGGGAGAAGGAGATACGCAGTATTTT.

This chain connects TRBV27 to TRBJ2-7; D is unclear. CDR1 and CDR2 (germline): MNHEY, SMNVEV (reference sequence). The length of the CDR3 is 13 residues. Trimming took off 2 bases at V and 5 bases at J, with 10 bases between the two ends. The CDR3 nucleotides are TGTGCCAGCAGTTTAGGAGTTTTGAACGAGCAGTACTTC. It is translated as CASSLGVLNEQYF.

The sample holds many counts of this clonotype. The rearrangement joins TRBV12-3 or TRBV12-4 to TRBJ2-2; 9 bases agree with TRBD1. The V segment lost 4 bases and the J segment 6 bases; nucleotides outside the gene matches: 3. CDR3 size: 14 residues. CDR3 loop: CASSSRDRAGELFF. The CDR3 region has the DNA TGTGCCAGCAGTTCCCGGGACAGGGCCGGGGAGCTGTTTTTT.

The chain employs TRBV6-1 and TRBJ1-5; D remains unclear. This CDR3 is 16 amino acids long. V dropped 1 base and J dropped 0 bases, with 10 bases sitting between them. CDR1 is MNHNS and CDR2 is SASEGT in the germline V gene. CDR3: CASSEVLRHSNQPQHF. The DNA for the CDR3 is TGTGCCAGCAGTGAAGTCTTGAGACATAGCAATCAGCCCCAGCATTTT.

This clonotype was counted between two and nine times. The rearrangement uses TRBV29-1 and TRBJ2-7; maybe TRBD1 (5 bases). Trimming took 5 bases from V and 2 from J, leaving 10 bases between them. CDR1 is SQVTM and CDR2 is ANQGSEA in the germline V gene. This CDR3 has 12 amino acids. The CDR3 coding sequence is TGCAGCGTTCGCAGGGATACCTACGAGCAGTACTTC. It specifies CSVRRDTYEQYF.

CDR3 protein: CASSPLAGKVWGTDTQYF. Written as DNA, the CDR3 is TGTGCCAGCAGCCCTCTGGCTGGAAAGGTATGGGGCACAGATACGCAGTATTTT. The V gene is TRBV9, the J gene TRBJ2-3; D call uncertain. The germline V gene has CDR1 SGDLS and CDR2 YYNGEE. This CDR3 has 18 amino acids. V lost 4 bases and J 1 base, leaving 22 bases between the germline ends.

This chain connects TRBV20-1 to TRBJ2-4, with unresolved D. The CDR3 covers 18 residues. Germline V lookup: CDR1 DFQATT, CDR2 SNEGSKA (reference sequence). Trimming took off 2 bases at V and 0 bases at J, with 20 bases between the two ends. CDR3 coding DNA: TGCAGTGCTAGAATGGAGTTAGTGGGAACTGTAGCCAAAAACATTCAGTACTTC. Translating gives CSARMELVGTVAKNIQYF.

J is TRBJ1-2 and V is TRBV12-3 or TRBV12-4, with 8 bases matching TRBD1. Trimming removed 6 bases from V and 4 bases from J; junction bases left unmatched: 13. The CDR3 loop spans 16 amino acids. This CDR3 is CASRGSGQGVIYGYTF. In nucleotides, the CDR3 is TGTGCCAGCAGGGGCTCTGGACAGGGAGTCATCTATGGCTACACCTTC.

The table lists this clonotype with a few counts. The genes are TRBV5-1 and TRBJ1-1, with a possible D match to TRBD1 (5 bases). This CDR3 spans 13 amino acids. Trimming left V 2 bases short and J 3 bases short, with 8 bases between. Germline CDR1 reads SGHRS; CDR2 reads YFSETQ. CDR3 sequence reads: CASSFRRDTEAFF. The CDR3 DNA reads TGCGCCAGCAGCTTCCGCAGGGACACTGAAGCTTTCTTT.

This clonotype occurred a few times. V usage is TRBV24-1 and J usage is TRBJ1-2, with 8 bases fitting TRBD1. The ends lost 4 bases at V and 5 bases at J; junction bases unmatched: 5. In germline, CDR1 is KGHDR, CDR2 SFDVKD. The CDR3 contains 14 residues. For the CDR3, the DNA is TGTGCCACCAGTGACACAGGGGGAGGGTATGGCTACACCTTC. Translation: CATSDTGGGYGYTF.

Many counts were recorded for this clonotype. The chain has TRBV6-5 and TRBJ2-5; 11 bases map to TRBD2. With V trimmed by 2 bases and J by 4 bases, 9 bases remained unmatched. Per the germline V gene, CDR1 is MNHEY and CDR2 is SVGAGI. The CDR3 covers 17 residues. The CDR3 nucleotides are TGTGCCAGCAGTTACACTGCCGCTAGCGGGGGGCCAGAGACCCAGTACTTC. It translates to CASSYTAASGGPETQYF.

The table lists this clonotype with a few counts. The chain employs TRBV6-1 and TRBJ2-1; tentatively, D is TRBD1 (5 bases). V was clipped by 0 bases and J by 5 bases, with 8 bases between them. Germline V gene sequence: CDR1 MNHNS, CDR2 SASEGT. The CDR3 has 14 residues. The CDR3 loop is CASSEAPGNNEQFF. The CDR3 bases are TGTGCCAGCAGTGAAGCCCCAGGGAACAATGAGCAGTTCTTC.

V usage is TRBV12-3 or TRBV12-4 and J usage is TRBJ1-1; D might be TRBD1 (6 bases). The CDR3 loop spans 14 amino acids. V was cut by 7 bases and J by 11 bases, with 23 bases left in between. CDR3 in DNA: TGTGCCAGCACCCTAGGGGGGCAATCTATATCGGCTTTCTTT. Translating it yields CASTLGGQSISAFF.

This clonotype was seen a few times. V gene TRBV4-3 combines with J gene TRBJ1-6, with a weak D call TRBD1 (5 bases). In germline, CDR1 is LGHNA, CDR2 YSLEER. This CDR3 contains 14 residues. V was trimmed by 5 bases and J by 7 bases, leaving 12 bases between them. Here the CDR3 reads CASSSRDWNSPLHF. CDR3 nucleotides: TGCGCCAGCAGCTCCCGGGACTGGAATTCACCCCTCCACTTT.

This chain connects TRBV12-3 or TRBV12-4 to TRBJ1-2, with a weak D call TRBD1 (5 bases). V lost 8 bases, J lost 4 bases, and 20 bases lay in between. The CDR3 consists of 15 residues. The CDR3 DNA follows: TGTGCCAGCGCTCAGGGAATTCCGGCCCCCTATGGCTACACCTTC. This codes for CASAQGIPAPYGYTF.

This clonotype has just a few counts. The V call is TRBV19, the J call TRBJ2-1; 7 bases match TRBD2. The junction had 16 bases not matched to a gene; V was cut back by 3 bases and J by 5 bases. The CDR3 contains 18 residues. Germline lookup yields CDR1 LNHDA and CDR2 SQIVND (reference sequence). CDR3 protein: CASSMGGVGLSPNNEQFF. DNA for the CDR3: TGTGCCAGTAGTATGGGGGGGGTGGGACTGTCCCCCAACAATGAGCAGTTCTTC.

About this clonotype itself: Compared with germline, one end of the junction differs, possibly owing to a read error. CDR3: CASSHGTSGFF. The CDR3 bases are TGTGCCAGCAGTCACGGGACTAGCGGATTCTTC. The genes are TRBV6-2 or TRBV6-3 and TRBJ2-7; 11 bases fit TRBD2. The CDR3 runs 11 residues. Germline V CDR1 and CDR2: MNHEY, SVGEGT.